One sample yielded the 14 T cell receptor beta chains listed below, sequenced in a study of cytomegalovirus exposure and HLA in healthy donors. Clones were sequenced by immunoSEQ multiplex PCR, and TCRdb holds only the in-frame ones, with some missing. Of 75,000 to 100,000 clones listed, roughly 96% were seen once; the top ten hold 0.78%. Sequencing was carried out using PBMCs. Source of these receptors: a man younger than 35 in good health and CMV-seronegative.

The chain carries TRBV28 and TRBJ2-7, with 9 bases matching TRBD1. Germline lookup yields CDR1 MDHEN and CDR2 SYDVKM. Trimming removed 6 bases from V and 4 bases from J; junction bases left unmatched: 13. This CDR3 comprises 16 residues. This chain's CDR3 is CASRIGTGSSSYEQYF. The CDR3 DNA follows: TGTGCCAGCAGAATCGGGACAGGGTCTTCTAGTTACGAGCAGTACTTC.

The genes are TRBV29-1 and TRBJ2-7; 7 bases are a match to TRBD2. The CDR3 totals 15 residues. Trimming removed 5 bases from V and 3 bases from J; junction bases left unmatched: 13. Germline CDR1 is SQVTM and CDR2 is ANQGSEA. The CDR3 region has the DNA TGCAGCGTTCACAGAAGGGCGGGAGAGCGCTACGAGCAGTACTTC. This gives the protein CSVHRRAGERYEQYF.

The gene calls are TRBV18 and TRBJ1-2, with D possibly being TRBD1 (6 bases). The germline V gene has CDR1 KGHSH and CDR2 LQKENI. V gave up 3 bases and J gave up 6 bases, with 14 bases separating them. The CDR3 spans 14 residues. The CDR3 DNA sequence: TGTGCCAGCTCACCGGTACAGGGTATTAATGGCTACACCTTC. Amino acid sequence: CASSPVQGINGYTF.

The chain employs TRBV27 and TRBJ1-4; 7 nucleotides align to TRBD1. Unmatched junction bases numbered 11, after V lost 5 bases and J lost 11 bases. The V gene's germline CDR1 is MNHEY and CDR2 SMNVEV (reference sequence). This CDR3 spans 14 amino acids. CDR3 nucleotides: TGTGCCAGCAGTCTGACAGGGCCGGTTCGGAAACTGTTTTTT. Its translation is CASSLTGPVRKLFF.

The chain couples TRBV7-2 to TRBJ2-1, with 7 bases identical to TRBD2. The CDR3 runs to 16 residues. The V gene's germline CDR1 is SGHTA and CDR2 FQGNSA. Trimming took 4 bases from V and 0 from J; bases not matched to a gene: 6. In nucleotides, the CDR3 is TGTGCCAGCAGCTCGAAAGCGGGAAGCTCCTACAATGAGCAGTTCTTC. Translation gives CASSSKAGSSYNEQFF.

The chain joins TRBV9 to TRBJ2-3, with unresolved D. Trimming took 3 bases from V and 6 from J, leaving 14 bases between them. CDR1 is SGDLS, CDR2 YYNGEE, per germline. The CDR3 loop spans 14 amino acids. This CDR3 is CASSASVLRDTQYF. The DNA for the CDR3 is TGTGCCAGCAGCGCCTCCGTCCTTCGGGATACGCAGTATTTT.

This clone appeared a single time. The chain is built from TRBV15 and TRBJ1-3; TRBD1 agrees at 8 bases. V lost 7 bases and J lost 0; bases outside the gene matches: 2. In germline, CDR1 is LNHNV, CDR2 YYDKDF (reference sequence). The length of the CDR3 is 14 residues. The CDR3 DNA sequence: TGTGCCACCATGGACAGGGACTCTGGAAACACCATATATTTT. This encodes CATMDRDSGNTIYF. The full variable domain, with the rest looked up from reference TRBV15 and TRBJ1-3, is DAMVIQNPRYQVTQFGKPVTLSCSQTLNHNVMYWYQQKSSQAPKLLFHYYDKDFNNEADTPDNFQSRRPNTSFCFLDIRSPGLGDTAMYLCATMDRDSGNTIYFGEGSWLTVV.

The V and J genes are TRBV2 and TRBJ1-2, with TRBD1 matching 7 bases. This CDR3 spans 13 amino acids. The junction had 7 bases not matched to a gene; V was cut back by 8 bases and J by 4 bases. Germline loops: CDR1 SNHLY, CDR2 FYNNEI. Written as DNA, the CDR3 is TGTGCCAGCGGTCGAGACAGGGTCTATGGCTACACCTTC. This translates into CASGRDRVYGYTF. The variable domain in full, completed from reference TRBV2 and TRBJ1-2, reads EPEVTQTPSHQVTQMGQEVILRCVPISNHLYFYWYRQILGQKVEFLVSFYNNEISEKSEIFDDQFSVERPDGSNFTLKIRSTKLEDSAMYFCASGRDRVYGYTFGSGTRLTVV.

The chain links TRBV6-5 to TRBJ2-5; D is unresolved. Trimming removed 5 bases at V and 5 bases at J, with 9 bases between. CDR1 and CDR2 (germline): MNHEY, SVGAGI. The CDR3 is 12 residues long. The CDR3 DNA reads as TGTGCCAGCAGTCCCCTGAGCGAGACCCAGTACTTC. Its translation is CASSPLSETQYF.

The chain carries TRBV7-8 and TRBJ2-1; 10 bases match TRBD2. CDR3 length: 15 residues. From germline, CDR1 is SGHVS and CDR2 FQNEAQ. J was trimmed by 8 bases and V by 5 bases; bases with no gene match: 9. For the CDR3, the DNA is TGTGCCAGCAGCATAAGCGGGAGGGCCCTCGATGAGCAGTTCTTC. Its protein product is CASSISGRALDEQFF.

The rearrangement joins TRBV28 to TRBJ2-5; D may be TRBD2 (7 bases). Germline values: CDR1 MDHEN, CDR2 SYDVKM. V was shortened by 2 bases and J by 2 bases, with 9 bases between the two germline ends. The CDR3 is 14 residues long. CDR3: CASSLEGGQETQYF. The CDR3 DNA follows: TGTGCCAGCAGTTTAGAGGGGGGGCAAGAGACCCAGTACTTC.

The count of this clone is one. In nucleotides, the CDR3 is TGTGCCAGCAGCTTACAGGGCCGCCGAGCGGGAGATACGCAGTATTTT. Translation: CASSLQGRRAGDTQYF. The genes are TRBV11-2 and TRBJ2-3; the D gene is possibly TRBD2 (6 bases). Germline V gene lookup returns CDR1 SGHAT and CDR2 FQNNGV. The CDR3 sequence is 16 residues long. Trimming left V 2 bases short and J 5 bases short, with 17 bases between.

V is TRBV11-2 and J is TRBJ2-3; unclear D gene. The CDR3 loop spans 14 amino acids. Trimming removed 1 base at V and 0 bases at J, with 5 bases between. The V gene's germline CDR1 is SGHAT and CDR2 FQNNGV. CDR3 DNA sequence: TGTGCCAGCAGCTTAGGCGCGAGCACAGATACGCAGTATTTT. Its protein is CASSLGASTDTQYF. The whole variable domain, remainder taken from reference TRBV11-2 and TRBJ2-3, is EAGVAQSPRYKIIEKRQSVAFWCNPISGHATLYWYQQILGQGPKLLIQFQNNGVVDDSQLPKDRFSAERLKGVDSTLKIQPAKLEDSAVYLCASSLGASTDTQYFGPGTRLTVL.

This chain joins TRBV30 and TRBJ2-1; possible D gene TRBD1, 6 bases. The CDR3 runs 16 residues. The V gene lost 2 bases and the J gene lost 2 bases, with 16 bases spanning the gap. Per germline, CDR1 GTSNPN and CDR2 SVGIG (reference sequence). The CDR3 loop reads CAWSSKTGKTYNEQFF. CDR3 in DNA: TGTGCCTGGAGTTCTAAAACAGGGAAAACCTACAATGAGCAGTTCTTC.